What follows are 27 T cell receptor beta chains derived from one specimen sequenced in a study of blood T cell repertoires in COVID-19. Method: immunoSEQ multiplex PCR; TCRdb's copy keeps in-frame clones and lacks some. The sample lists about 280,000 clones; roughly 91% were seen once. Sequenced sample: peripheral blood. All receptors come from a man between 40 and 49 years old with acute or convalescent COVID-19.

The V call is TRBV2, the J call TRBJ2-6; TRBD2 is a possible D gene (5 bases). The CDR3 spans 15 residues. The V end lost 7 bases, the J end lost 0 bases, and 10 bases lay between the germline ends. CDR1 and CDR2 (germline): SNHLY, FYNNEI. For the CDR3, the DNA is TGTGCCAGCATTATCGGGGTCTCTGGGGCCAACGTCCTGACTTTC. Translation gives CASIIGVSGANVLTF.

In regard to this clone: Other nucleotide sequences from this sample produce the same CDR3. The chain has TRBV5-4 and TRBJ2-3, with TRBD1 identical over 8 bases. The V gene's germline CDR1 is SGHNT and CDR2 YYREEE (reference sequence). V trimming: 4 bases; J trimming: 1 base; junction bases outside the gene matches: 2. There are 14 residues in the CDR3. The CDR3 bases are TGTGCCAGCAGCCTACAGGGGGGCACAGATACGCAGTATTTT. Its translation is CASSLQGGTDTQYF. The whole variable domain, filled in from reference TRBV5-4 and TRBJ2-3, reads ETGVTQSPTHLIKTRGQQVTLRCSSQSGHNTVSWYQQALGQGPQFIFQYYREEENGRGNFPPRFSGLQFPNYSSELNVNALELDDSALYLCASSLQGGTDTQYFGPGTRLTVL.

The chain carries TRBV4-2 and TRBJ2-5, with 7 bases fitting TRBD2. Germline CDR1 reads LGHNA; CDR2 reads YNFKEQ. Losses at the gene ends were 4 bases for V and 0 bases for J; bases not matched to a gene: 11. This CDR3 region has 17 residues. For the CDR3, the DNA is TGTGCCAGCAGCCCGCTTTCGGCGGGGGTTAACCAAGAGACCCAGTACTTC. It yields the protein CASSPLSAGVNQETQYF.

The chain couples TRBV5-1 to TRBJ1-6, with D unresolved. Trimming took 2 bases from V and 9 from J, leaving 18 bases between them. Germline V gene lookup returns CDR1 SGHRS and CDR2 YFSETQ. The CDR3 has 16 amino acids. The CDR3 nucleotides are TGCGCCAGCAGCTTTGGTCCACTCGGAGCGGGTTCACCCCTCCACTTT. As protein: CASSFGPLGAGSPLHF.

This rearrangement joins TRBV9 to TRBJ2-1; tentatively, D is TRBD2 (5 bases). The V end lost 0 bases, the J end lost 8 bases, and 15 bases lay between the germline ends. The CDR3 is 15 amino acids. Germline loops: CDR1 SGDLS, CDR2 YYNGEE. In nucleotides, the CDR3 is TGTGCCAGCAGCGTAGATCGGCGGGTACGCGATGAGCAGTTCTTC. As protein: CASSVDRRVRDEQFF. Supplemented by reference TRBV9 and TRBJ2-1, the full variable domain reads DSGVTQTPKHLITATGQRVTLRCSPRSGDLSVYWYQQSLDQGLQFLIQYYNGEERAKGNILERFSAQQFPDLHSELNLSSLELGDSALYFCASSVDRRVRDEQFFGPGTRLTVL.

This clone came up once. The rearrangement links TRBV27 to TRBJ2-2, with 8 bases matching TRBD1. The CDR3 covers 16 residues. Germline loops: CDR1 MNHEY, CDR2 SMNVEV (reference sequence). The trim removed 0 bases at V and 5 bases at J, leaving 5 bases unmatched. The CDR3 DNA sequence: TGTGCCAGCAGTTTATCCCCACAGGGGGTAACCGGGGAGCTGTTTTTT. It yields the protein CASSLSPQGVTGELFF.

The chain uses TRBV2 and TRBJ1-2; D is undetermined. Germline lookup yields CDR1 SNHLY and CDR2 FYNNEI. Between the trimmed V and J ends, which lost 5 bases and 2 bases, there was a span of 15 bases. This CDR3 has 15 amino acids. The CDR3 region has the DNA TGTGCCAGCAGTCCGCCTAACCAGAGGAACTATGGCTACACCTTC. It yields the protein CASSPPNQRNYGYTF.

The sample holds a few counts of this clone. J is TRBJ2-7 and V is TRBV5-1, with 7 bases identical to TRBD1. The V and J ends lost 3 bases and 1 base, in that order; junction bases with no gene match: 4. CDR1 is SGHRS and CDR2 is YFSETQ in the germline V gene. The CDR3 covers 14 residues. CDR3 in amino acids: CASSWGQSSYEQYF. As DNA, the CDR3 is TGCGCCAGCAGCTGGGGACAGTCTTCCTACGAGCAGTACTTC.

The genes are TRBV20-1 and TRBJ2-7, with D possibly TRBD1 on 5 matching bases. V lost 4 bases and J 5 bases, leaving 6 bases between the germline ends. Germline V lookup: CDR1 DFQATT, CDR2 SNEGSKA (reference sequence). The CDR3 runs to 10 residues. The chain's CDR3 is CSAKGNEQYF. CDR3 coding DNA: TGCAGTGCTAAGGGGAACGAGCAGTACTTC.

The V call is TRBV20-1, the J call TRBJ1-3; 7 bases fit TRBD1. The ends lost 3 bases at V and 3 bases at J; junction bases unmatched: 2. The CDR3 contains 13 residues. Germline values: CDR1 DFQATT, CDR2 SNEGSKA (reference sequence). The CDR3 spells CSASTGVGNTIYF. CDR3 coding DNA: TGCAGTGCTAGTACAGGGGTTGGAAACACCATATATTTT.

V is TRBV5-1 and J is TRBJ2-1; 12 bases align to TRBD1. With 6 bases clipped from V and 7 bases from J, the junction kept 5 bases outside the gene matches. The germline CDR1 and CDR2 sequences are SGHRS and YFSETQ. The CDR3 totals 14 residues. CDR3 protein: CASTPGQGANEQFF. The CDR3 nucleotides read TGCGCCAGCACCCCGGGACAGGGGGCAAATGAGCAGTTCTTC.

The chain carries TRBV2 and TRBJ2-7; 7 bases line up with TRBD1. Germline V gene sequence: CDR1 SNHLY, CDR2 FYNNEI. The V and J ends lost 8 bases and 2 bases, in that order; junction bases with no gene match: 6. The CDR3 loop spans 13 amino acids. The CDR3 here is CASGGQVPYEQYF. The DNA for the CDR3 is TGTGCCAGCGGCGGACAGGTCCCCTACGAGCAGTACTTC.

The chain combines TRBV12-3 or TRBV12-4 with TRBJ1-2; D is perhaps TRBD1 (5 bases). The CDR3 spans 13 residues. V lost 4 bases to trimming and J lost 5 bases, with 11 bases between them. The CDR3 loop is CASSSAGRYGYTF. The CDR3 bases are TGTGCCAGCAGTTCGGCAGGGAGGTATGGCTACACCTTC.

With regard to this clone: Germline and junction disagree at one end, which may indicate a read error. V and J are TRBV12-5 and TRBJ1-1, with TRBD1 matching 7 bases. The germline V gene has CDR1 LGHNT and CDR2 FRNRAP. The CDR3 is 12 residues long. The CDR3, as DNA: TGTGCTAGTCAGGGGGTGAACTCTGAAGCTTTCTTT. It encodes CASQGVNSEAFF.

V gene TRBV9 combines with J gene TRBJ1-3; a possible D gene is TRBD1 (5 bases). The CDR3 loop spans 16 amino acids. V was shortened by 3 bases and J by 2 bases, with 15 bases between the two germline ends. Germline V lookup: CDR1 SGDLS, CDR2 YYNGEE. The CDR3 reads CASSAVGTWTGNTIYF. CDR3 in DNA: TGTGCCAGCAGCGCCGTGGGGACTTGGACTGGAAACACCATATATTTT.

DNA for the CDR3: TGTGCCAGCAGCCAAGATCCCTACACCGGGGAGCTGTTTTTT. It encodes CASSQDPYTGELFF. The V and J genes are TRBV3-1 (or the pseudogene TRBV3-2) and TRBJ2-2; D is unclear. V lost 0 bases and J 3 bases, leaving 5 bases between the germline ends. The CDR3 consists of 14 residues. Germline V gene sequence: CDR1 LGHDT, CDR2 YNNKEL (reference sequence).

This sequence joins TRBV15 and TRBJ1-6, with 10 bases aligning to TRBD1. Germline loops: CDR1 LNHNV, CDR2 YYDKDF (reference sequence). The CDR3 sequence is 19 residues long. Unmatched junction bases numbered 8, after V lost 3 bases and J lost 0 bases. As DNA, the CDR3 is TGTGCCACCAGCAGGAAGGGACAGGGGAGGGGCTCCTATAATTCACCCCTCCACTTT. Translating gives CATSRKGQGRGSYNSPLHF. Together with reference TRBV15 and TRBJ1-6, the CDR3 gives the full variable domain: DAMVIQNPRYQVTQFGKPVTLSCSQTLNHNVMYWYQQKSSQAPKLLFHYYDKDFNNEADTPDNFQSRRPNTSFCFLDIRSPGLGDTAMYLCATSRKGQGRGSYNSPLHFGNGTRLTVT.

The V and J genes are TRBV24-1 and TRBJ1-1; D unresolved. The ends were cut back, 2 bases at V and 5 bases at J, with 23 bases in the middle. There are 18 residues in the CDR3. CDR1 is KGHDR, CDR2 SFDVKD, per germline. This chain's CDR3 is CATSDYKEEGKVRTEAFF. CDR3 coding DNA: TGTGCCACCAGTGATTACAAGGAGGAGGGAAAGGTACGTACTGAAGCTTTCTTT.

This sequence joins TRBV5-1 and TRBJ2-2; D unclear. This CDR3 spans 15 amino acids. Trimming pared 0 bases from V and 0 bases from J, leaving 6 bases between. Germline V gives CDR1 SGHRS, CDR2 YFSETQ. The CDR3 coding sequence is TGCGCCAGCAGCTTGGGGCAGTCGAACACCGGGGAGCTGTTTTTT. Translating it yields CASSLGQSNTGELFF.

The genes are TRBV7-8 and TRBJ1-4, with a weak D call TRBD1 (5 bases). Germline V gene data show CDR1 as SGHVS and CDR2 as FQNEAQ. The CDR3 sequence is 14 residues long. Trimming removed 1 base at V and 5 bases at J, with 8 bases between. The CDR3 sequence is CASSLGQLNEKLFF. As DNA, the CDR3 is TGTGCCAGCAGCTTAGGACAGTTGAATGAAAAACTGTTTTTT.

The chain combines TRBV2 with TRBJ1-6; TRBD1 is a possible D gene (5 bases). V gave up 3 bases and J gave up 14 bases, with 11 bases separating them. This CDR3 comprises 12 residues. Germline assignment: CDR1 SNHLY and CDR2 FYNNEI. Here the CDR3 reads CASSEGGWALHF. CDR3 nucleotide sequence: TGTGCCAGCAGTGAGGGGGGTTGGGCCCTCCACTTT.

This clone appeared a single time. This chain links TRBV15 with TRBJ1-5; TRBD1 is a possible D gene (6 bases). This CDR3 is built from 14 residues. Germline lookup yields CDR1 LNHNV and CDR2 YYDKDF (reference sequence). V shed 5 bases and J shed 3 bases, with 11 bases lying between them. The CDR3, as DNA: TGTGCCACCAGCGGGACATCTTTCAATCAGCCCCAGCATTTT. Its protein is CATSGTSFNQPQHF.

V is TRBV6-1 and J is TRBJ2-4; D gene unclear. This CDR3 spans 18 amino acids. The V gene lost 2 bases and the J gene lost 0 bases, with 17 bases spanning the gap. CDR1 is MNHNS, CDR2 SASEGT, per germline. The CDR3 spells CASSERREKLLAKNIQYF. CDR3 bases: TGTGCCAGCAGTGAAAGAAGAGAGAAGTTACTAGCCAAAAACATTCAGTACTTC.

V gene TRBV20-1 combines with J gene TRBJ1-4, with 8 bases matching TRBD1. V was pared by 6 bases and J by 17 bases, with 11 bases of the junction left unmatched. Germline lookup yields CDR1 DFQATT and CDR2 SNEGSKA (reference sequence). The CDR3 extends over 11 amino acids. The CDR3, as DNA: TGCAGTGCCCCGGACAGGGAGGTGATCTTTTTT. Protein: CSAPDREVIFF.

This clone was counted between two and nine times. The genes are TRBV7-8 and TRBJ2-2; tentatively, D is TRBD1 (6 bases). With 5 bases removed from V and 7 bases from J, the gap between germline ends came to 14 bases. From germline, CDR1 is SGHVS and CDR2 FQNEAQ. The CDR3 is 14 amino acids. CDR3 sequence: CASSVNLGGGELFF. For the CDR3, the DNA is TGTGCCAGCAGCGTTAATCTAGGGGGCGGGGAGCTGTTTTTT.

This clone is medium-sized within its sample. The genes are TRBV19 and TRBJ1-1; D is unresolved. CDR3 length equals 13 residues. Germline V CDR1 and CDR2: LNHDA, SQIVND (reference sequence). V was shortened by 1 base and J by 4 bases, with 7 bases between the two germline ends. The CDR3 bases are TGTGCCAGTAGTATAGTCGACACCACTGAAGCTTTCTTT. Amino acid sequence: CASSIVDTTEAFF.

This clone was counted a few times. Other DNA sequences of this sample code for an identical CDR3. This chain joins TRBV5-1 and TRBJ2-7; TRBD1 matches 8 bases. Per germline, CDR1 SGHRS and CDR2 YFSETQ. This CDR3 is built from 12 residues. The V and J ends lost 4 bases and 3 bases, in that order; junction bases with no gene match: 0. CDR3 in DNA: TGCGCCAGCAGCGGACAGGGCTACGAGCAGTACTTC. Translated, it gives CASSGQGYEQYF.